The clone carrying this T cell receptor (beta chain) was seen only a few times. Antigen unknown. This sample is drawn from a study of T cells after yellow fever vaccination. At the level of the study: Fractions of limited cellularity were prepared by means of SMART-Seq v4 Ultra Low Input. The study, taken as a whole, reports: Researchers cautioned that FACS-sorted repertoires could harbor abundant clonotypes contaminating from the bulk population. A limited proportion of clonotypes was detected within both the CD4 and CD8 compartments.

The junction had 8 bases not matched to a gene; V was cut back by 0 bases and J by 5 bases. The CDR3 is made up of 16 amino acids. The germline V gene has CDR1 SGHNT and CDR2 YYREEE (reference sequence). Synthesis of TCR cDNA relied on 5'RACE template switching, which attached a universal primer site and UMIs. TCRdb re-called the 5' RACE reads through MiXCR, storing one row per CDR3 protein. The sample has about 340,000 distinct CDR3 sequences; 3.5% to 4.5% are singletons. The receptor comes from a man aged 18 to 30 who received the YFV17D yellow fever vaccine. The source was PBMCs, collected 5 days after the yellow fever booster vaccination. The rearrangement uses TRBV5-4 and TRBJ2-5, with 9 bases identical to TRBD2. The DNA for the CDR3 is TGTGCCAGCAGCTTGGGGCTAGCGGGGAGGGCGGAGACCCAGTACTTC. This codes for CASSLGLAGRAETQYF.